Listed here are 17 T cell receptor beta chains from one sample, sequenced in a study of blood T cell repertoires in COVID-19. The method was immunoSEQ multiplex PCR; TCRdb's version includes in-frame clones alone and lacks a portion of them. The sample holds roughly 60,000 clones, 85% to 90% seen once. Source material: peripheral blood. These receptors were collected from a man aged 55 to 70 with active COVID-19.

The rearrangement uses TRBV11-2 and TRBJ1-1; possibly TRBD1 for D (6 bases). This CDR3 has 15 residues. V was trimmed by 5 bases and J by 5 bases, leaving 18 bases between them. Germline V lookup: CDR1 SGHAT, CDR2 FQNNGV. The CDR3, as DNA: TGTGCCAGCAGCACTAACCAGGGGATAGGGACTGAAGCTTTCTTT. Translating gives CASSTNQGIGTEAFF.

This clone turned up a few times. The CDR3 sequence is CASSISAIPYEQYF. The DNA of the CDR3 is TGTGCCAGCAGCATCAGCGCAATACCCTACGAGCAGTACTTC. V gene TRBV5-8 combines with J gene TRBJ2-7, with D unclear. The CDR3 loop spans 14 amino acids. The germline CDR1 and CDR2 sequences are SGHTS and YDEGEE. The V and J ends lost 4 bases and 2 bases respectively, with 13 bases between them.

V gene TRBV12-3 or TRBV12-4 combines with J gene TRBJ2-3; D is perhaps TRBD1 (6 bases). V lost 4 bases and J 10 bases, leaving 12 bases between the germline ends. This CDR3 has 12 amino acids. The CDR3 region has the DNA TGTGCCAGCAGTTCAGGGGCATCGGCGCAGTATTTT. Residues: CASSSGASAQYF.

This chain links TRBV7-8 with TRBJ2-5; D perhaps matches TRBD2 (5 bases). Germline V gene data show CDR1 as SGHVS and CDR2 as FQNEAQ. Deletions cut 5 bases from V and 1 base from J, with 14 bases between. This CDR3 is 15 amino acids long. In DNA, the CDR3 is TGTGCCAGCAGCCTCTTACGGGGTCCCCAAGAGACCCAGTACTTC. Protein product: CASSLLRGPQETQYF.

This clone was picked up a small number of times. CDR3 region: CASSLSGGYEQYF. DNA of the CDR3: TGTGCCAGCAGTTTGTCTGGAGGGTACGAGCAGTACTTC. The genes are TRBV27 and TRBJ2-7, with D perhaps matching TRBD2 (6 bases). Trimming removed 3 bases from V and 4 bases from J, with 10 bases in between. Germline V CDR1 and CDR2: MNHEY, SMNVEV (reference sequence). The CDR3 has 13 amino acids.

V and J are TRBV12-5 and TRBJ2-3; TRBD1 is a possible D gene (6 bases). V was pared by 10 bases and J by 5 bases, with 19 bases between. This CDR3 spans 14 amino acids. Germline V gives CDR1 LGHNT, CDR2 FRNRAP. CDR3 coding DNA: TGTGCTACCTACTTTTCAGGGGCTGAAGATACGCAGTATTTT. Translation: CATYFSGAEDTQYF. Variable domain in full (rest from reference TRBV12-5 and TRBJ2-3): DARVTQTPRHKVTEMGQEVTMRCQPILGHNTVFWYRQTMMQGLELLAYFRNRAPLDDSGMPKDRFSAEMPDATLATLKIQPSEPRDSAVYFCATYFSGAEDTQYFGPGTRLTVL.

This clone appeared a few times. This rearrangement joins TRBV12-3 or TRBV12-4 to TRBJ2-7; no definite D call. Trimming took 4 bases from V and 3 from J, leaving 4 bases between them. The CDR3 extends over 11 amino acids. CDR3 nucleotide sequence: TGTGCCAGCAGTTCCTACTACGAGCAGTACTTC. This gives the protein CASSSYYEQYF.

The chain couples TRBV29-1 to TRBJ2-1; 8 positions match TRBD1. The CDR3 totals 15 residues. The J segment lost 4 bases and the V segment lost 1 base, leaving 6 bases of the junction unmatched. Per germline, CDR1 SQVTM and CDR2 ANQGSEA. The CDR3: CSVEGRDRSYNEQFF. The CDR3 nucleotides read TGCAGCGTTGAAGGCCGGGACAGGAGTTACAATGAGCAGTTCTTC.

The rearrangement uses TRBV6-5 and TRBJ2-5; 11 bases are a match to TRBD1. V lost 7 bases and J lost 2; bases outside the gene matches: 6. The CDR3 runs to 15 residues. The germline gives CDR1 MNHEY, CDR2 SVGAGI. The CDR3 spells CASTWTGGLQETQYF. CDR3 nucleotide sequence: TGTGCCAGCACTTGGACAGGGGGCCTTCAAGAGACCCAGTACTTC.

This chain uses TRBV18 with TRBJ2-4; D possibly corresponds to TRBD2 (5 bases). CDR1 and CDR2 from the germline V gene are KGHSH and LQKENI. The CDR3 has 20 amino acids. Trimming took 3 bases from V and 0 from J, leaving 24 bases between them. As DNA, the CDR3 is TGTGCCAGCTCACCCCGGGGTTACGGACGGGATCCCGTAGCCAAAAACATTCAGTACTTC. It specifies CASSPRGYGRDPVAKNIQYF. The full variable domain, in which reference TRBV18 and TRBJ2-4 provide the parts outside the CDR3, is NAGVMQNPRHLVRRRGQEARLRCSPMKGHSHVYWYRQLPEEGLKFMVYLQKENIIDESGMPKERFSAEFPKEGPSILRIQQVVRGDSAAYFCASSPRGYGRDPVAKNIQYFGAGTRLSVL.

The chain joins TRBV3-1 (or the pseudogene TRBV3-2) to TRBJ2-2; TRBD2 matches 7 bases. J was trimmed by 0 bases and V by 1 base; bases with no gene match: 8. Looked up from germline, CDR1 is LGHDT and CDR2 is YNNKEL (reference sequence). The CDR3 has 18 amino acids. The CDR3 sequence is CASSQAPGGIANTGELFF. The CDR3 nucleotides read TGTGCCAGCAGCCAAGCGCCCGGGGGGATAGCGAACACCGGGGAGCTGTTTTTT.

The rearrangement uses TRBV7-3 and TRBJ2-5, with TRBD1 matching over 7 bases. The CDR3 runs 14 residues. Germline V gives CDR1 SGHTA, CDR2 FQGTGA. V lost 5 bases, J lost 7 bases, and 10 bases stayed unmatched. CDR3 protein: CASSLTGDVGTQYF. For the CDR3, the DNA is TGTGCCAGCAGCCTCACAGGGGACGTCGGGACCCAGTACTTC.

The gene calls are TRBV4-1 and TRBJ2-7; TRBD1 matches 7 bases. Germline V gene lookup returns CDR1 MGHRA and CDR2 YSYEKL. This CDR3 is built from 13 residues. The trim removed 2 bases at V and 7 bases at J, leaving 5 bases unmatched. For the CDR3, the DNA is TGCGCCAGCAGCCAACGGACAGGTGGGGAGCAGTACTTC. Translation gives CASSQRTGGEQYF.

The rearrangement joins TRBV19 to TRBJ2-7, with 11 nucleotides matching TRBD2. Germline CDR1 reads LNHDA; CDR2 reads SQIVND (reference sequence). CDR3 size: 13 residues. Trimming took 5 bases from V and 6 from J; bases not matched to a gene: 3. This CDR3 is CASSQTSGSEQYF. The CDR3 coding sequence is TGTGCCAGTAGTCAAACTAGCGGGAGCGAGCAGTACTTC.

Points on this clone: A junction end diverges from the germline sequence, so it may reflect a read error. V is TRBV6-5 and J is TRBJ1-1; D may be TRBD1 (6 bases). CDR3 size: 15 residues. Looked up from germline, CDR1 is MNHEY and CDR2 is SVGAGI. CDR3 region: CASSHSPRGITEAFF. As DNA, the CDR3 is TGTGCCAGCAGTCACTCCCCCAGGGGAATCACTGAAGCTTTCTTT.

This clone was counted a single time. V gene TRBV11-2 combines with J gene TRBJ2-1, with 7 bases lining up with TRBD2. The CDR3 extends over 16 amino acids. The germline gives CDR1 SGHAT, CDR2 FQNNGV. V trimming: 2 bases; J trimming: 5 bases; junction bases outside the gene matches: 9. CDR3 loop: CASSLWWAGVNNEQFF. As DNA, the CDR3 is TGTGCCAGCAGCTTATGGTGGGCGGGAGTAAACAATGAGCAGTTCTTC.

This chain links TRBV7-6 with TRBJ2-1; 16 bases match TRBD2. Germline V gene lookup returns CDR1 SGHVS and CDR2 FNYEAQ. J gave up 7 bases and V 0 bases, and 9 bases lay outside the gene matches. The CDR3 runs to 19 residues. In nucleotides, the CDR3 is TGTGCCAGCAGCTTAGCGGGGGGACTAGCGGGAGGGCCGATGAATGAGCAGTTCTTC. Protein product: CASSLAGGLAGGPMNEQFF. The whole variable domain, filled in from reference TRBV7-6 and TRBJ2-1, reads GAGVSQSPRYKVTKRGQDVALRCDPISGHVSLYWYRQALGQGPEFLTYFNYEAQQDKSGLPNDRFSAERPEGSISTLTIQRTEQRDSAMYRCASSLAGGLAGGPMNEQFFGPGTRLTVL.